Shown below are 20 T cell receptor beta chains from a single sample sequenced in a study of cytomegalovirus exposure and HLA in healthy donors. The primer mix had 60 Vbeta and 13 Jbeta primers. TCRdb's copy holds only in-frame clones and misses some; the assay was immunoSEQ multiplex PCR. The sample holds roughly 150,000 clones; 80% are singletons and the top ten take over 13%. Sequencing used PBMCs. The receptor source for this set is a woman in her thirties or forties in good health and CMV-seronegative.

The V gene is TRBV14, the J gene TRBJ1-2; D not certain. Germline values: CDR1 SGHDN, CDR2 FVKESK. The germline V and J ends were trimmed by 4 bases and 4 bases, with 19 bases remaining between them. This CDR3 spans 16 amino acids. The CDR3 sequence: CASSRESGQPIYGYTF. The CDR3 nucleotides read TGTGCCAGCAGCCGGGAGAGTGGGCAGCCTATCTATGGCTACACCTTC.

This clone was seen more than once but under ten times. The J gene is TRBJ1-2, the V gene TRBV28; 7 bases line up with TRBD1. This CDR3 comprises 14 residues. V shed 5 bases, J shed 2 bases, and the junction held 5 bases outside the gene matches. Germline V CDR1 and CDR2: MDHEN, SYDVKM. The CDR3 here is CASSLGQPNYGYTF. CDR3 nucleotides: TGTGCCAGCAGTCTGGGACAGCCAAACTATGGCTACACCTTC.

The rearrangement uses TRBV18 and TRBJ2-7, with D unresolved. Germline CDR1 is KGHSH and CDR2 is LQKENI. The CDR3 covers 12 residues. The germline V and J ends were trimmed by 6 bases and 3 bases, with 9 bases remaining between them. CDR3 loop: CASSPSRYEQYF. DNA for the CDR3: TGTGCCAGCTCCCCATCCCGCTACGAGCAGTACTTC. Supplemented by reference TRBV18 and TRBJ2-7, the full variable domain reads NAGVMQNPRHLVRRRGQEARLRCSPMKGHSHVYWYRQLPEEGLKFMVYLQKENIIDESGMPKERFSAEFPKEGPSILRIQQVVRGDSAAYFCASSPSRYEQYFGPGTRLTVT.

This rearrangement joins TRBV6-9 to TRBJ1-5; TRBD1 agrees at 7 bases. Germline CDR1 is MNHGY and CDR2 is SVAAGI. The junction had 22 bases not matched to a gene; V was cut back by 2 bases and J by 0 bases. The CDR3 length is 22 residues. The DNA of the CDR3 is TGTGCCAGCAGTTATCCGGTTGTGGACAGGTGTGCCGCCCTACTTAGCAATCAGCCCCAGCATTTT. This codes for CASSYPVVDRCAALLSNQPQHF.

Concerning this clone: One end of the junction varies from germline; a read error may be responsible. This same CDR3 is encoded by further DNA sequences in the sample. The V and J genes are TRBV6-6 and TRBJ2-2; 7 bases agree with TRBD2. The CDR3 runs 15 residues. CDR1 is MNHNY, CDR2 SVGAGI, per germline (reference sequence). In nucleotides, the CDR3 is TGTGCCAGCAGCTACTTGGACGGGAGGACCGGGGAGCTGTTTTTT. This gives the protein CASSYLDGRTGELFF.

The chain combines TRBV4-3 with TRBJ2-5; D is unclear. The CDR3 loop spans 14 amino acids. CDR1 is LGHNA and CDR2 is YSLEER in the germline V gene. V gave up 1 base and J gave up 0 bases, with 6 bases separating them. CDR3 in amino acids: CASSQGRNQETQYF. The CDR3 nucleotides are TGCGCCAGCAGCCAAGGGCGGAACCAAGAGACCCAGTACTTC.

V is TRBV7-3 and J is TRBJ2-1; 8 positions match TRBD2. The V segment lost 3 bases and the J segment 7 bases; nucleotides outside the gene matches: 11. Germline-derived CDR1 and CDR2 are SGHTA and FQGTGA. This CDR3 contains 16 residues. The CDR3 reads CASSFFGGAGSNEQFF. Written as DNA, the CDR3 is TGTGCCAGCAGCTTTTTCGGGGGGGCGGGAAGTAATGAGCAGTTCTTC.

The V and J genes are TRBV6-6 and TRBJ1-5, with TRBD1 matching over 8 bases. The germline V gene has CDR1 MNHNY and CDR2 SVGAGI (reference sequence). Unmatched junction bases numbered 7, after V lost 10 bases and J lost 5 bases. The CDR3 contains 13 residues. The DNA of the CDR3 is TGTGCCACCTCGGGACAGGTCGATCAGCCCCAGCATTTT. This sequence encodes CATSGQVDQPQHF.

Concerning this clone: Within the sample, other DNA sequences also encode this same CDR3. V is TRBV19 and J is TRBJ2-1; 12 nucleotides match TRBD2. Per the germline V gene, CDR1 is LNHDA and CDR2 is SQIVND (reference sequence). The CDR3 has 15 amino acids. Trimming took 6 bases from V and 0 from J; bases not matched to a gene: 0. This chain's CDR3 is CASRTSGGSYNEQFF. The CDR3 DNA is TGTGCCAGTAGGACTAGCGGGGGCTCCTACAATGAGCAGTTCTTC.

The chain is built from TRBV2 and TRBJ1-5; D not resolved. Trimming took 3 bases from V and 4 from J, leaving 10 bases between them. The CDR3 contains 14 residues. CDR1 is SNHLY and CDR2 is FYNNEI in the germline V gene. The CDR3: CASSEGSLNQPQHF. CDR3 DNA: TGTGCCAGCAGTGAGGGCTCCCTTAATCAGCCCCAGCATTTT.

The chain joins TRBV21-1 to TRBJ1-3. TRBV21-1 is a pseudogene segment. This CDR3 spans 15 amino acids. CDR3 region: CASSKVLESGNTIYF. In DNA, the CDR3 is TGTGCCAGCAGCAAAGTTCTCGAGTCTGGAAACACCATATATTTT.

This clone has only a few counts. The V call is TRBV27, the J call TRBJ1-2, with 10 positions matching TRBD1. V shed 2 bases, J shed 4 bases, and the junction held 13 bases outside the gene matches. CDR1 is MNHEY, CDR2 SMNVEV, per germline (reference sequence). The length of the CDR3 is 18 residues. The CDR3 DNA follows: TGTGCCAGCAGTTTACCCGGCTTCGACAGGGGGCGGGGCTATGGCTACACCTTC. Its protein is CASSLPGFDRGRGYGYTF.

This rearrangement joins TRBV7-9 to TRBJ2-7, with no clear D. The V end lost 6 bases, the J end lost 0 bases, and 6 bases lay between the germline ends. This CDR3 has 12 amino acids. Germline values: CDR1 SEHNR, CDR2 FQNEAQ (reference sequence). This CDR3 reads CASRKSSYEQYF. The CDR3 nucleotides are TGTGCCAGCAGGAAGAGCTCCTACGAGCAGTACTTC.

The chain employs TRBV28 and TRBJ2-7; 7 bases match TRBD1. V lost 2 bases and J lost 6; bases outside the gene matches: 4. Germline V gene lookup returns CDR1 MDHEN and CDR2 SYDVKM. The CDR3 has 13 amino acids. In nucleotides, the CDR3 is TGTGCCAGCAGTTTAGTCAGGGGGATCGAGCAGTACTTC. This codes for CASSLVRGIEQYF.

The J gene is TRBJ2-1, the V gene TRBV7-6, with 8 nucleotides matching TRBD2. Trimming at V came to 1 base and at J to 7 bases, leaving 9 bases not matched to a gene. Per germline, CDR1 SGHVS and CDR2 FNYEAQ. This CDR3 is 16 amino acids long. CDR3 sequence: CASSLGASGGGNEQFF. CDR3 nucleotide sequence: TGTGCCAGCAGCTTAGGGGCCAGCGGGGGTGGGAATGAGCAGTTCTTC.

This chain links TRBV5-1 with TRBJ2-4, with 7 bases matching TRBD1. The length of the CDR3 is 13 residues. CDR1 is SGHRS, CDR2 YFSETQ, per germline. V lost 3 bases to trimming and J lost 5 bases; unmatched junction nucleotides: 2. DNA for the CDR3: TGCGCCAGCAGCTCAGGACAGGAAAACATTCAGTACTTC. It codes for CASSSGQENIQYF.

This chain joins TRBV18 and TRBJ2-5; TRBD1 matches 9 bases. The CDR3 totals 15 residues. Trimming removed 0 bases from V and 8 bases from J; junction bases left unmatched: 7. From germline, CDR1 is KGHSH and CDR2 LQKENI. In DNA form, the CDR3 reads TGTGCCAGCTCACCACCCGTGGGACAGGGAACCACCCAGTACTTC. Protein: CASSPPVGQGTTQYF. Full variable domain (outside the CDR3, taken from reference TRBV18 and TRBJ2-5): NAGVMQNPRHLVRRRGQEARLRCSPMKGHSHVYWYRQLPEEGLKFMVYLQKENIIDESGMPKERFSAEFPKEGPSILRIQQVVRGDSAAYFCASSPPVGQGTTQYFGPGTRLLVL.

The chain combines TRBV25-1 with TRBJ1-1; D might be TRBD1 (5 bases). Trimming cost V 3 bases and J 5 bases, with 13 bases left between them. This CDR3 spans 14 amino acids. Germline lookup yields CDR1 MGHDK and CDR2 SYGVNS. The chain's CDR3 is CASSESGAETEAFF. The CDR3 DNA reads TGTGCCAGCAGTGAGTCTGGGGCAGAGACTGAAGCTTTCTTT.

This rearrangement joins TRBV9 to TRBJ1-4, with TRBD1 as a possible D gene (5 bases). Germline V gene lookup returns CDR1 SGDLS and CDR2 YYNGEE. CDR3 size: 15 residues. Trimming stripped 4 bases from V and 8 bases from J, with 18 bases between. In DNA form, the CDR3 reads TGTGCCAGCAGCTGGGGGGAAGAATCAAACGAAAAACTGTTTTTT. Translated: CASSWGEESNEKLFF.

This clone was observed a handful of times. The chain carries TRBV10-1 and TRBJ1-1; 7 nucleotides align to TRBD1. In germline, CDR1 is WNHNN, CDR2 SYGVQD (reference sequence). The trim removed 4 bases at V and 4 bases at J, leaving 6 bases unmatched. The CDR3 totals 14 residues. CDR3 nucleotide sequence: TGCGCCAGCAGTGGTACGACAGGGCGCACTGAAGCTTTCTTT. Amino acid sequence: CASSGTTGRTEAFF.